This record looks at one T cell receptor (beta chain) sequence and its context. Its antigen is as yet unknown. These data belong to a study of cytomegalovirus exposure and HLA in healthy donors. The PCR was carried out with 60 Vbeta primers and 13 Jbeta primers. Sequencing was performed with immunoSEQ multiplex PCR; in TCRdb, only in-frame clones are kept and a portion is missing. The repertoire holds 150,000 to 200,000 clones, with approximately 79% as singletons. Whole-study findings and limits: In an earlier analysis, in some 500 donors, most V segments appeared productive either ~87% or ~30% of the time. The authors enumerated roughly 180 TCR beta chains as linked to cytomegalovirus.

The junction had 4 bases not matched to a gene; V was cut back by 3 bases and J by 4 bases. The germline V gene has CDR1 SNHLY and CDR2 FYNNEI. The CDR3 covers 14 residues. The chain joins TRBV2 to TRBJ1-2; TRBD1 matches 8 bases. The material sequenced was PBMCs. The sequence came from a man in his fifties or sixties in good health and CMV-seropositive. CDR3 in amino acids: CASSDPDRAYGYTF. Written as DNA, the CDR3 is TGTGCCAGCAGTGACCCGGACAGGGCCTATGGCTACACCTTC.